This TCR beta chain derives from a study of beta chain features in type 1 diabetes. Findings of the study overall: High TCR expression in some cells could lead to their over-representation in cDNA sequencing. A pattern of fewer insertions and more deletions at VDJ junctions was seen in type 1 diabetes patients. Among patients with Type 1 diabetes, TCRB CDR3s were moderately but significantly shorter in every one of the four CD4+ subsets.

Every single donor gave one heparinised blood draw, and these averaged around 0.12 L. Sorting gave populations that all exceeded 98% purity. As regards this clone: As yet, its antigen is unknown.

The study reverse transcribed the entire isolated RNA, so it sequenced expressed TCRB transcripts. Sequenced by immunoSEQ multiplex PCR; TCRdb stores in-frame clones only, minus some. The repertoire has about 700,000 clones, about an eighth of them found once; the top ten carry less than 0.025%. With 7 bases clipped from V and 3 bases from J, the junction kept 8 bases outside the gene matches. Germline CDR1 reads MNHNS; CDR2 reads SASEGT. This CDR3 is built from 15 residues. This TCR came from a man aged 18 to 30 with type 1 diabetes. The source material was naive CD4+ T cells from blood. The chain couples TRBV6-1 to TRBJ2-3, with TRBD1 identical over 9 bases. CDR3 amino acids: CASKRDRVATDTQYF. The CDR3, as DNA: TGTGCCAGCAAACGGGACAGGGTTGCAACAGATACGCAGTATTTT.